This T cell receptor (beta chain) stems from a study of blood T cell repertoires in COVID-19. This table comes from immunoSEQ multiplex PCR, and its TCRdb copy is limited to in-frame clones, with some not included. The profile covers approximately 300,000 clones, with about 92% appearing a single time and approximately 17% taken by the ten largest. Individuals aged about 18 to 89 years were recruited from roughly 22 US areas. Allocation to cohorts depended on clinical history reported by the participants. V lost 5 bases and J lost 8; bases outside the gene matches: 9. Per germline, CDR1 SGHRS and CDR2 YFSETQ. The CDR3 extends over 16 amino acids.

Source material: PBMCs or T cells enriched from blood (not recorded which). The chain recombines TRBV5-1 with TRBJ2-1; 14 bases agree with TRBD2. The TCR originated in a woman aged 25 to 45 who had recovered from COVID-19. In nucleotides, the CDR3 is TGCGCCAGCAGACCCGGGACTAGCGGGAGCTTCGATGAGCAGTTCTTC. Its translation is CASRPGTSGSFDEQFF. The full variable domain, its missing parts supplied by reference TRBV5-1 and TRBJ2-1, is KAGVTQTPRYLIKTRGQQVTLSCSPISGHRSVSWYQQTPGQGLQFLFEYFSETQRNKGNFPGRFSGRQFSNSRSEMNVSTLELGDSALYLCASRPGTSGSFDEQFFGPGTRLTVL.